The 3 T cell receptor beta chains in this list originate from one sample, sequenced in a study of cytomegalovirus exposure and HLA in healthy donors. It was with 60 Vbeta and 13 Jbeta primers that the PCR ran. Repertoires were generated with immunoSEQ multiplex PCR, while TCRdb's copy carries only in-frame clones and drops some. Of about 90,000 clones in the sample, around 90% are singletons; the top ten hold 2% to 2.5%. The material sequenced was PBMCs. The receptors were gathered from a man aged 18 to 29 in good health and CMV-seronegative.

The sample holds one count of this clone. This rearrangement joins TRBV28 to TRBJ2-7; 10 bases are a match to TRBD1. This CDR3 region has 14 residues. Germline loops: CDR1 MDHEN, CDR2 SYDVKM. J lost 1 base, V lost 6 bases, and 3 bases had no gene match. CDR3 sequence: CASRDRGGSYEQYF. In DNA form, the CDR3 reads TGTGCCAGCAGGGACAGGGGGGGTTCCTACGAGCAGTACTTC.

This chain connects TRBV10-3 to TRBJ2-1, with TRBD1 identical over 10 bases. Germline V gives CDR1 ENHRY, CDR2 SYGVKD. The junction had 10 bases not matched to a gene; V was cut back by 4 bases and J by 7 bases. This CDR3 has 16 residues. In nucleotides, the CDR3 is TGTGCCATCAGTGTCAGCGGGGACAGGGGCAGGAATGAGCAGTTCTTC. It encodes CAISVSGDRGRNEQFF.

V gene TRBV27 combines with J gene TRBJ1-5; 8 bases align to TRBD1. V lost 5 bases, J lost 7 bases, and 13 bases stayed unmatched. The CDR3 consists of 16 residues. In germline, CDR1 is MNHEY, CDR2 SMNVEV (reference sequence). The CDR3 is CASSPTRQGLRQPQHF. CDR3 coding DNA: TGTGCCAGCAGTCCGACTAGACAGGGGTTAAGGCAGCCCCAGCATTTT.